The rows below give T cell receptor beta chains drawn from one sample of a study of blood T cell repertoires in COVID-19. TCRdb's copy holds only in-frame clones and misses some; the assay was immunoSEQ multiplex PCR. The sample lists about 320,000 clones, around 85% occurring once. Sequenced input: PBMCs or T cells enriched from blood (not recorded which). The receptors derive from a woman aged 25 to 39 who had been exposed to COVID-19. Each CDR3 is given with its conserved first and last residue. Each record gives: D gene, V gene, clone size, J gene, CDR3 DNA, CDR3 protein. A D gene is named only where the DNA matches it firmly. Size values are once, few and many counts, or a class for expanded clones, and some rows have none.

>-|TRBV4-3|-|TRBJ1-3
TGCGCCAGCAGCCGCCATGGACAGCTACCTGGAAACACCATATATTTT
CASSRHGQLPGNTIYF
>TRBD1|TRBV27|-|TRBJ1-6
TGTGTCAGCAGTCCGGACAGGGAATCCCTCCACTTT
CVSSPDRESLHF
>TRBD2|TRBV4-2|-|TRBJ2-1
TGTGCCAGCAGCGCAACTAGCGGCTACTACAATGAGCAGTTCTTC
CASSATSGYYNEQFF
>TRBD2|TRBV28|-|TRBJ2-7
TGTGCCAGCCTACCTAGCGGGGGCCGCAACCTGGGCGAGCAGTACTTC
CASLPSGGRNLGEQYF
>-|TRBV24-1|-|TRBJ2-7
TGTGCCACCAGTGACCGCCCGGGGGAGCAGTACTTC
CATSDRPGEQYF
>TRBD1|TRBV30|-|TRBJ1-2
TGTGCCTGGAGGACAGGGGGCAGTAACTATGGCTACACCTTC
CAWRTGGSNYGYTF
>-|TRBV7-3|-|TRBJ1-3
TGTGCCAGCAGCTTAGACTTTACAAGGGGAAACACCATATATTTT
CASSLDFTRGNTIYF
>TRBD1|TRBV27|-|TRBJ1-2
TGTGCCAGCAGTCCGAAGGACAGGGGCTATGGCTACACCTTC
CASSPKDRGYGYTF
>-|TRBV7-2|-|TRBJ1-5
TGTGCCAGCAGCTTAAGGCGGGGGCAGCCCCAGCATTTT
CASSLRRGQPQHF
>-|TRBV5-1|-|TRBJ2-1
TGCGCCAGCACGGGTGGCTCTAGCTCCTACAATGAGCAGTTCTTC
CASTGGSSSYNEQFF
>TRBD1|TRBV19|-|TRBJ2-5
TGTGCCAGTAGGATCAGGGGGCAAGAGACCCAGTACTTC
CASRIRGQETQYF
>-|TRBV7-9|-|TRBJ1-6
TGTGCTGGGGGGGGACAAACCTATAATTCACCCCTCCACTTT
CAGGGQTYNSPLHF
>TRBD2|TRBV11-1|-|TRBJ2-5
TGTGCCAGCAGCTTAGGGTTAGGGACTAGCATCGAGACCCAGTACTTC
CASSLGLGTSIETQYF
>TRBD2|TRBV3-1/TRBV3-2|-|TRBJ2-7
TGTGCCAGCAGCCAAGATTGGGCCAGACTAGCGGGAGGGGACGAGCAGTACTTC
CASSQDWARLAGGDEQYF
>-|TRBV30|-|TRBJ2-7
TGTGCCTGGAGTGACAGGACATGGGTGCAGTACTTC
CAWSDRTWVQYF
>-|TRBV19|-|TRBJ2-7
TGTGCCAGTAGCGATACCCCGAAGCGGCCGAAGCGGCACGAGCAGTACTTC
CASSDTPKRPKRHEQYF
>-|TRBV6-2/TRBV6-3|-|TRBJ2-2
TGTGCCAGCACCCCCACCGGGGGGCTTAACACCGGGGAGCTGTTTTTT
CASTPTGGLNTGELFF
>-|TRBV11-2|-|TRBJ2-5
TGTGCCAGCAGCCCCGGGAGTCAGGGGACCCAGTACTTC
CASSPGSQGTQYF
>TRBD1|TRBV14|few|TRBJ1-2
TGTGCCAGCAGCTCAGACAGGGTGTATGGCTACACCTTC
CASSSDRVYGYTF
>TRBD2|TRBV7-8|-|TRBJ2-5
TGTGCCAGCAGCTTAGGGGTTAGCGGGAGGGCGCGGCAAGAGACCCAGTACTTC
CASSLGVSGRARQETQYF
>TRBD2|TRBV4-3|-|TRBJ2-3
TGCGCCAGCAGCCACCAACTAGCGGGGGGCCCCACAGATACGCAGTATTTT
CASSHQLAGGPTDTQYF
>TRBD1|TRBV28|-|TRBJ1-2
TGTGCCAGCAGCCCAGAAACCCCACAGGGGGGCTACACCTTC
CASSPETPQGGYTF
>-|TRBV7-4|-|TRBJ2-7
TGTGCCAGCAGCTCCCGGAGATCCTACGAGCAGTACTTC
CASSSRRSYEQYF
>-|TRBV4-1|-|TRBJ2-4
TGCGCCAGCAGCCAAGCAGGGATCCTAGCCAAAAACATTCAGTACTTC
CASSQAGILAKNIQYF
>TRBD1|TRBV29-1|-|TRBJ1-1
TGCAGCGTTGTCACAGGGGGGCTTGGCACTGAAGCTTTCTTT
CSVVTGGLGTEAFF
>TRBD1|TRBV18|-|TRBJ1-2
TGTGCCAGCTCACTGGACAGGGACTATGGCTACACCTTC
CASSLDRDYGYTF
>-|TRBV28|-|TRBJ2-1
TGTGCCAGCAGCACTCGTGGTGAGCAGTTCTTC
CASSTRGEQFF
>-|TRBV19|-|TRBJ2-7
TGTGCCAGTAGCCAAATCGGACAGACCTACGAGCAGTACTTC
CASSQIGQTYEQYF
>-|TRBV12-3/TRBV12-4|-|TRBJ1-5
TGTGCCAGCAGTTTCTTAAGCAATCAGCCCCAGCATTTT
CASSFLSNQPQHF
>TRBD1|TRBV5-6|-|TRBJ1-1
TGTGCCAGCAGCTTGACAGGGACAGGGGGAACTGAAGCTTTCTTT
CASSLTGTGGTEAFF
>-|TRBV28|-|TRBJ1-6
TGTGCCAGCAGTTTAGACAGGTCTCTCCATTCACCCCTCCACTTT
CASSLDRSLHSPLHF
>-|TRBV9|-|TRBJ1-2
TGTGCCAGCAGCGGGGGAGGACGGGTGAACTATGGCTACACCTTC
CASSGGGRVNYGYTF
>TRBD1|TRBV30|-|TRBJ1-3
TGTGCCTGGAGCACGGGACAGTCTGGAAACACCATATATTTT
CAWSTGQSGNTIYF
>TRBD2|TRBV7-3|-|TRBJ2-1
TGTGCCAGCAGCCCTCTGACTAGCGGGGGTGTGTACAATGAGCAGTTCTTC
CASSPLTSGGVYNEQFF
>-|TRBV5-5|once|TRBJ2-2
TGTGCCAGCAGGCTGGAGGGGGCGGTAAACACCGGGGAGCTGTTTTTT
CASRLEGAVNTGELFF
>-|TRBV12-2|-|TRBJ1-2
TGTGCAAGTCCAGGGAAGGCCCCCTATGGCTACACCTTC
CASPGKAPYGYTF
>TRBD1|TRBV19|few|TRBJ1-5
TGTGCCAGTAGTATAGGTGACAGGGGCCAGCCCCAGCATTTT
CASSIGDRGQPQHF
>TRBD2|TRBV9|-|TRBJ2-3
TGTGCCAGCAGCGTAGGGCTAGCGGGGGGGCTAGCAGATACGCAGTATTTT
CASSVGLAGGLADTQYF
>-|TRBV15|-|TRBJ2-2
TGTGCCACCAGAAAAACAGATTCCGCCGGGGAGCTGTTTTTT
CATRKTDSAGELFF